Detailed here is one TCR beta chain. The assay was immunoSEQ multiplex PCR, and TCRdb's table has in-frame clones only and misses some. The table includes tens of thousands of clones, 95% to 97% detected once. The CDR3 contains 14 residues. Per germline, CDR1 SGDLS and CDR2 YYNGEE. V lost 3 bases, J lost 1 base, and 2 bases stayed unmatched. The data stem from a study of technical replicates of blood from a handful of donors. This receptor was identified in a human donor in good health. V gene TRBV9 combines with J gene TRBJ2-5, with 8 bases identical to TRBD2. The sample consisted of T cells isolated from PBMCs. In DNA, the CDR3 is TGTGCCAGCAGCGGAAGCGGGGGCCAAGAGACCCAGTACTTC. Translation gives CASSGSGGQETQYF.